Below are 9 T cell receptor beta chains sequenced from a single sample in a study of PD-L1 blockade in urothelial cancer. Repertoires were generated with immunoSEQ multiplex PCR, while TCRdb's copy carries only in-frame clones and drops some. The table has more than 70,000 clones, roughly nine tenths seen once; the top ten hold roughly 3.2%. This material consisted of PBMCs, taken around atezolizumab (anti-PD-L1) treatment. The source is a man in his fifties or sixties with urothelial cancer.

This chain uses TRBV19 with TRBJ2-1, with 13 positions matching TRBD2. Germline CDR1 reads LNHDA; CDR2 reads SQIVND (reference sequence). V dropped 4 bases and J dropped 9; count of bases not matched to a gene: 9. The CDR3 sequence is 16 residues long. This chain's CDR3 is CASSTGTSGKGGEQFF. The CDR3 DNA reads as TGTGCCAGTAGTACCGGGACTAGCGGGAAGGGGGGTGAGCAGTTCTTC.

This clone was detected only a few times. J is TRBJ1-1 and V is TRBV6-1, with a possible D match to TRBD1 (6 bases). The CDR3 is 14 residues long. Trimming removed 6 bases from V and 2 bases from J, with 13 bases in between. Per the germline V gene, CDR1 is MNHNS and CDR2 is SASEGT. The DNA of the CDR3 is TGTGCCAGCAGGACCACGGACAGAAACACTGAAGCTTTCTTT. Translated, it gives CASRTTDRNTEAFF.

The chain couples TRBV19 to TRBJ1-2, with TRBD1 matching 7 bases. Germline V gene sequence: CDR1 LNHDA, CDR2 SQIVND (reference sequence). V lost 7 bases to trimming and J lost 1 base; unmatched junction nucleotides: 6. The CDR3 extends over 14 amino acids. The DNA for the CDR3 is TGTGCCAGTAAAGGCAGGGGGATTAACTATGGCTACACCTTC. This gives the protein CASKGRGINYGYTF. Complete variable domain (other parts from reference TRBV19 and TRBJ1-2): DGGITQSPKYLFRKEGQNVTLSCEQNLNHDAMYWYRQDPGQGLRLIYYSQIVNDFQKGDIAEGYSVSREKKESFPLTVTSAQKNPTAFYLCASKGRGINYGYTFGSGTRLTVV.

The rearrangement links TRBV30 to TRBJ1-2; 11 nucleotides agree with TRBD1. CDR1 and CDR2 (germline): GTSNPN, SVGIG (reference sequence). This CDR3 region has 14 residues. V gave up 3 bases and J gave up 6 bases; unmatched junction bases: 6. CDR3 coding DNA: TGTGCCTGGAGGATATCGGACAGGGGGCATGGCTACACCTTC. This translates into CAWRISDRGHGYTF.

The rearrangement uses TRBV19 and TRBJ2-2; 8 nucleotides line up with TRBD2. This CDR3 is 14 amino acids long. Germline V gives CDR1 LNHDA, CDR2 SQIVND (reference sequence). Unmatched junction bases numbered 5, after V lost 4 bases and J lost 7 bases. The CDR3 DNA reads TGTGCCAGTAGTAAGTCGACTAGCGTCGGGGAGCTGTTTTTT. It translates to CASSKSTSVGELFF. Full variable domain (rest looked up from reference TRBV19 and TRBJ2-2): DGGITQSPKYLFRKEGQNVTLSCEQNLNHDAMYWYRQDPGQGLRLIYYSQIVNDFQKGDIAEGYSVSREKKESFPLTVTSAQKNPTAFYLCASSKSTSVGELFFGEGSRLTVL.

Here the CDR3 reads CASSLGRGPIGELFF. The CDR3 coding sequence is TGTGCCAGCAGCTTGGGCAGGGGGCCTATCGGGGAGCTGTTTTTT. V usage is TRBV5-7 and J usage is TRBJ2-2; 8 nucleotides align to TRBD1. TRBV5-7 is an ORF; its function is uncertain. This CDR3 is built from 15 residues. J lost 7 bases, V lost 0 bases, and 5 bases had no gene match.

The gene calls are TRBV5-4 and TRBJ2-5, with 10 bases lining up with TRBD2. V was clipped by 5 bases and J by 6 bases; unmatched bases: 10. The germline gives CDR1 SGHNT, CDR2 YYREEE (reference sequence). The CDR3 is made up of 15 amino acids. The CDR3 DNA reads TGTGCCAGCAGTCGGCAAGCGGGGGGGCCGCAGACCCAGTACTTC. Amino acids: CASSRQAGGPQTQYF.

This clone was detected once. CDR3 amino acids: CASRVADYEQYF. The CDR3 DNA sequence: TGTGCCAGCAGGGTAGCGGACTACGAGCAGTACTTC. The chain has TRBV2 and TRBJ2-7, with D maybe TRBD2 (6 bases). Germline-derived CDR1 and CDR2 are SNHLY and FYNNEI. With 6 bases removed from V and 3 bases from J, the gap between germline ends came to 9 bases. This CDR3 has 12 residues.

The chain has TRBV7-9 and TRBJ2-7; tentatively, D is TRBD1 (6 bases). Trimming shortened V by 3 bases and J by 7 bases, and 16 bases separated the two germline ends. This CDR3 has 14 residues. Germline lookup yields CDR1 SEHNR and CDR2 FQNEAQ (reference sequence). The DNA for the CDR3 is TGTGCCAGCAGCTTCGGACTGGGGGCGCGGGAGCAGTACTTC. It yields the protein CASSFGLGAREQYF.